Included here is one TCR beta chain sequence, with context. The data derive from a study of cytomegalovirus exposure and HLA in healthy donors. Study-level background: Later analysis reported that the 120 or so validation repertoires shared the platform of the 500 to 850 first-cohort repertoires.

The method was immunoSEQ multiplex PCR; TCRdb's version includes in-frame clones alone and lacks a portion of them. The table has roughly 120,000 clones, around nine tenths seen once. This CDR3 has 15 residues. CDR1 and CDR2 (germline): LNHDA, SQIVND (reference sequence). V shed 3 bases, J shed 1 base, and the junction held 5 bases outside the gene matches. This clonotype was obtained from a man aged 30 to 45 in good health and CMV-seronegative. The V call is TRBV19, the J call TRBJ2-7; 8 bases fit TRBD2. Sequenced material: PBMCs. CDR3 amino acids: CASSMSSGDSYEQYF. The CDR3, as DNA: TGTGCCAGTAGTATGAGTAGCGGGGATTCCTACGAGCAGTACTTC.